The rows below give T cell receptor beta chains drawn from one sample of a study of blood T cells in healthy people across ages. TCRdb itself ran the 5' RACE reads through MiXCR, one entry per CDR3 protein. The repertoire consists of about 780,000 distinct CDR3 sequences, with 35% to 50% occurring once and the leading ten covering 15% to 20%. The source material was blood. The receptors shown here come from a man of 80 years or more in good health. CDR3s include the opening cysteine and the closing phenylalanine or tryptophan. D genes are given only for firm matches. Expanded clones get a size class; other rows say once, few or many, or leave the size out.

V	size	D	J	DNA	CDR3
TRBV7-8	-	-	TRBJ2-2	TGTGCCAGCAGCCAAGACAGGCCCCGCACCGGGGAGCTGTTTTTT	CASSQDRPRTGELFF
TRBV6-6	-	-	TRBJ2-1	TGTGCCAGCAGTTATCTTAGTATAGACAATGAGCAGTTCTTC	CASSYLSIDNEQFF
TRBV6-5	-	-	TRBJ2-3	TGTGCCAGCAGTTGGACGGGGGCCGGGAGAGGGGGAGATACGCAGTATTTT	CASSWTGAGRGGDTQYF
TRBV9	-	TRBD1	TRBJ2-7	TGTGCCAGCAGCGTTAACCGGGACAGGACGGAGCAGTACTTC	CASSVNRDRTEQYF
TRBV6-6	-	-	TRBJ2-4	TGTGCCAGCAGTTATCCTGGGGGCGTCAAAAACATTCAGTACTTC	CASSYPGGVKNIQYF
TRBV7-2	-	-	TRBJ2-7	TGTGCCAGCAGCGTAGCGGAAGCCTACGAGCAGTACTTC	CASSVAEAYEQYF
TRBV5-1	-	-	TRBJ2-7	TGCGCCAGCAGCTTGTTTTCCGACAGCGTGAGCTCCTACGAGCAGTACTTC	CASSLFSDSVSSYEQYF
TRBV9	-	-	TRBJ2-5	TGTGCCAGCAGCGGGGGGGACAAGGACCAAGAGACCCAGTACTTC	CASSGGDKDQETQYF
TRBV3-1	-	-	TRBJ2-5	TGTGCCAGCAGCCAAGTTAAAAGTTCGCGGGAGACCCAGTACTTC	CASSQVKSSRETQYF
TRBV9	-	-	TRBJ2-3	TGTGCCAGCAGCGTAGACATCGAGAGTGGCATTGCAGATATGCAGTATTTT	CASSVDIESGIADMQYF
TRBV20-1	-	-	TRBJ1-2	TGCAGTGCTAGAGATATGCAGAGAGGGAACTATGGCTACACCTTC	CSARDMQRGNYGYTF
TRBV14	-	-	TRBJ2-7	TGTGCCAGCAGCAACACCAGGGGTCCCTACGAGCAGTACTTC	CASSNTRGPYEQYF
TRBV20-1	few	-	TRBJ2-3	TGCAGTGTAAGGAGAGCCGGTGGGCTCACAGATACGCAGTATTTT	CSVRRAGGLTDTQYF
TRBV7-2	few	-	TRBJ2-7	TGTGCCAGCAGCCAAGGGGTGGGCTCCTACGAGCAGTACTTC	CASSQGVGSYEQYF
TRBV7-2	-	TRBD2	TRBJ2-1	TGTGCCAGCAACTACAGACGGCGGCGGGAGTTTTTGTCCTACAATGAGCAGTTCTTC	CASNYRRRREFLSYNEQFF
TRBV10-2	-	-	TRBJ2-7	TGCGCCAGCAGGCGGGACGGGAACTACAATGAGCAGTACTTC	CASRRDGNYNEQYF
TRBV29-1	-	-	TRBJ2-7	TGCAGCGTTGAAGTGGAGACACCCTCCCAGTACTTC	CSVEVETPSQYF
TRBV7-9	few	TRBD1	TRBJ2-7	TGTGCCAGCAGCACCTTAAACAGGGGGCATAGCTCCTACGAGCAGTACTTC	CASSTLNRGHSSYEQYF
TRBV29-1	few	-	TRBJ2-5	TGCAGCGTGTCCGTGGAGAGGGCGTTCCAAGAGACCCAGTACTTC	CSVSVERAFQETQYF
TRBV6-2/TRBV6-3	-	-	TRBJ2-7	TGTGCCAGCAGTACGGGGGCTAACGAGCAGTACTTC	CASSTGANEQYF
TRBV7-9	few	-	TRBJ1-2	TGTGCCAGCAGCTTAGTGAAGGGGAACTATGGCTACACCTTC	CASSLVKGNYGYTF
TRBV6-5	-	TRBD1	TRBJ2-5	TGTGCCAGCAGTTATCAGTCTCCAGAGACAGGGCGGGAGACCCAGTACTTC	CASSYQSPETGRETQYF
TRBV11-2	-	-	TRBJ2-5	TGTGCCAGCAGCTTATCACCTGCCCATGAGACCCAGTACTTC	CASSLSPAHETQYF
TRBV6-5	-	-	TRBJ1-2	TGTGCCAGCAGTTACTCGACGGGGAATGGCTACACCTTC	CASSYSTGNGYTF
TRBV11-1	-	-	TRBJ2-1	TGTGCCAGCAGCTTAGTCGGAGCAGCCTACAATGAGCAGTTCTTC	CASSLVGAAYNEQFF
TRBV20-1	few	-	TRBJ1-1	TGCAGTGCTAGAGATCGGAGGGGGGGCACTGAAGCTTTCTTT	CSARDRRGGTEAFF
TRBV5-1	-	TRBD2	TRBJ2-3	TGCGCCAGCAGCTTGGATCGGCGGGAGCTTAGCACAGATACGCAGTATTTT	CASSLDRRELSTDTQYF